The entry below describes one TCR beta chain. Its target is unknown. V gave up 5 bases and J gave up 7 bases, with 17 bases separating them. This CDR3 comprises 14 residues. The data derive from a study of T-cell reconstitution after alpha-beta-depleted transplantation in children. Study conclusions and caveats: One year post-transplant, T-cell counts and diversity were largely derived from T cells produced anew.

Unique molecular identifiers were incorporated when the TCRbeta library was constructed. TCRdb reprocessed the PCR reads with MiXCR, giving one entry per CDR3 protein. The table records almost 600,000 distinct CDR3 sequences, around 27% of them present only once. The chain uses TRBV12-3 or TRBV12-4 and TRBJ2-5; no reliable D call. Sequences were derived from PBMCs, sampled before TCRalphabeta/CD19-depleted stem cell transplant. The sequence derives from a boy younger than two with Wiskott-Aldrich syndrome, due to receive a stem cell transplant. DNA for the CDR3: TGTGCCAGCAGTCTCTTTGACCCAGAAGGGACCCAGTACTTC. The encoded protein is CASSLFDPEGTQYF.